This T cell receptor (beta chain) was observed in a study of spatial heterogeneity in lung cancer. This clonotype was recorded many times. Germline V gives CDR1 LGHDT, CDR2 YNNKEL (reference sequence). The CDR3 has 15 amino acids. After removal of 2 bases from V and 8 bases from J, the junction contained 5 bases not matched to a gene. TCRdb called the 5' RACE reads again in MiXCR, with one record for every CDR3 protein. The data hold about 3,300 distinct CDR3 sequences, with around 10% observed a single time. Time point meaning: sample taken at primary tumor resection. The study sequenced unsorted whole RNA from tumor, nontumor lung or frozen PBMC.

Here the sequenced sample was normal lung tissue next to the tumor, taken at surgery. This rearrangement joins TRBV3-1 to TRBJ1-5, with 11 bases that match TRBD1. The TCR originated in a male donor with early-stage non-small cell lung cancer. The CDR3 nucleotides read TGTGCCAGCAGCCAAAGGACAGGGGGCCAAGAGCCCCAGCATTTT. It translates to CASSQRTGGQEPQHF.